This TCR beta chain originates from a study of CD4 T cell repertoires in COVID-19. This clone was counted between two and nine times. Its antigen is currently unknown. Notes on the study in general: Some SARS-CoV-2 clonotypes, between about 6.5 and 28%, recurred in SARS-CoV and/or HKU1 cultures.

The CDR3 sequence is 16 residues long. V lost 1 base and J lost 4, with 16 bases in between. The germline CDR1 and CDR2 sequences are LGHDT and YNNKEL (reference sequence). No culture step preceded sequencing of the ex vivo isolated memory T cells. Clones were read by immunoSEQ multiplex PCR, and TCRdb kept only the in-frame ones, dropping some. The repertoire holds fewer than 100,000 clones, around four fifths seen once, with roughly 0.6% in the top ten. Specimen: CD4+ T cells from peripheral blood, collected after recovery from COVID-19. The gene calls are TRBV3-1 (or the pseudogene TRBV3-2) and TRBJ2-5; unclear D gene. This sequence originates from a human donor who had COVID-19. CDR3 sequence: CASSQGLGLLAETQYF. CDR3 coding DNA: TGTGCCAGCAGCCAAGGATTGGGTTTGTTAGCAGAGACCCAGTACTTC.